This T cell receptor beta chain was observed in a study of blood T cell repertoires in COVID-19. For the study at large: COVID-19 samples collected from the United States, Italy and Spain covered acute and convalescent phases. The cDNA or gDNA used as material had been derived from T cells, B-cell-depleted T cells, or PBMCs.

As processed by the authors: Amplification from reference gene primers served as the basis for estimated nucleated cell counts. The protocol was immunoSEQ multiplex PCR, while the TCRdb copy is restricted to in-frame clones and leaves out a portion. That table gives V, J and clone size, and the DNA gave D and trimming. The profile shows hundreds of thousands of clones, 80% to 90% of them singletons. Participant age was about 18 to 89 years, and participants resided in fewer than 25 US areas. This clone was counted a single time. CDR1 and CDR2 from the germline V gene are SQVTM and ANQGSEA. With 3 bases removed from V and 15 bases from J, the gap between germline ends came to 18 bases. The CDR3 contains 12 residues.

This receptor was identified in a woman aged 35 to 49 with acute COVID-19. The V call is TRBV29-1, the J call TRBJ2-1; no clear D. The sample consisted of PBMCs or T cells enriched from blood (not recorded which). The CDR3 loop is CSVEDHSNYWFF. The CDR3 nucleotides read TGCAGCGTTGAGGATCACTCGAACTACTGGTTCTTC.